This paragraph reports one T cell receptor beta chain. Its target is unknown. Nominal health characterized the donors when sampled, though unrecorded immune exposures were likely. V dropped 4 bases and J dropped 1 base, with 10 bases sitting between them. Germline assignment: CDR1 MGHDK and CDR2 SYGVNS. There are 15 residues in the CDR3. The sample originates from a study of cytomegalovirus exposure and HLA in healthy donors. Findings of the study overall: Among the most significant clusters, several appeared linked to common viral pathogens in a later analysis.

Primers for the PCR totalled 60 Vbeta and 13 Jbeta. Only in-frame clones appear in the TCRdb table, and some are missing; sequencing was by immunoSEQ multiplex PCR. The table includes around 110,000 clones, around 70% detected once. Sequenced input: PBMCs. This chain joins TRBV25-1 and TRBJ1-4; TRBD1 might be the D (5 bases). The sequence was collected from a woman aged 18-35 years in good health and CMV-seronegative. The CDR3: CASSVSGITNEKLFF. The CDR3 nucleotides read TGTGCCAGCAGTGTCTCAGGGATAACTAATGAAAAACTGTTTTTT.